The 28 T cell receptor beta chains reported below all come from one sample, sequenced in a study of cytomegalovirus exposure and HLA in healthy donors. With 60 Vbeta and 13 Jbeta primers, the PCR was carried out. Generated by immunoSEQ multiplex PCR, the TCRdb table keeps only in-frame clones and is missing some. Of some 120,000 clones in the sample, roughly four fifths were seen once. The sample taken for sequencing was PBMCs. The receptors shown here come from a woman in her forties or fifties in good health and CMV-seropositive.

The chain's CDR3 is CASRGQSPNYGYTF. The CDR3 DNA sequence: TGTGCCAGCAGAGGACAGTCCCCTAACTATGGCTACACCTTC. This rearrangement joins TRBV9 to TRBJ1-2; D may be TRBD1 (6 bases). V dropped 5 bases and J dropped 0 bases, with 11 bases sitting between them. Germline lookup yields CDR1 SGDLS and CDR2 YYNGEE. There are 14 residues in the CDR3.

V and J are TRBV7-2 and TRBJ1-6; D is unclear. The V end lost 5 bases, the J end lost 8 bases, and 10 bases lay between the germline ends. This CDR3 is 13 amino acids long. Germline V gene sequence: CDR1 SGHTA, CDR2 FQGNSA. The CDR3 DNA reads TGTGCCAGCAGCGGGAGTCTGGATTCACCCCTCCACTTT. It translates to CASSGSLDSPLHF.

The chain recombines TRBV5-4 with TRBJ1-1; no definite D call. CDR1 is SGHNT, CDR2 YYREEE, per germline (reference sequence). The CDR3 spans 13 residues. V shed 0 bases and J shed 1 base, with 4 bases lying between them. In nucleotides, the CDR3 is TGTGCCAGCAGCTTGGCGGGGAACACTGAAGCTTTCTTT. Translation: CASSLAGNTEAFF.

This clone occurred once. J is TRBJ2-7 and V is TRBV11-3; D ambiguous. V was trimmed by 3 bases and J by 4 bases, leaving 13 bases between them. The germline V gene encodes CDR1 SGHNT and CDR2 YENEEA. This CDR3 is 14 amino acids long. In nucleotides, the CDR3 is TGTGCCAGCAGCTTCGGGTGGCAGATTTACGAGCAGTACTTC. This translates into CASSFGWQIYEQYF.

This clone was seen only a few times. The V call is TRBV5-1, the J call TRBJ2-3; the match to TRBD2 covers 16 bases. Germline lookup yields CDR1 SGHRS and CDR2 YFSETQ. CDR3 length: 19 amino acids. Unmatched junction bases numbered 11, after V lost 7 bases and J lost 0 bases. CDR3 DNA sequence: TGCGCCAGCGTACCGTCCGGGACTAGCGGGGGGGCTAGCACAGATACGCAGTATTTT. It codes for CASVPSGTSGGASTDTQYF.

The chain joins TRBV6-4 to TRBJ2-3; 9 nucleotides agree with TRBD2. From germline, CDR1 is MRHNA and CDR2 SNTAGT. Trimming removed 3 bases from V and 2 bases from J; junction bases left unmatched: 3. This CDR3 comprises 15 residues. This chain's CDR3 is CASSESGGITDTQYF. The DNA for the CDR3 is TGTGCCAGCAGTGAAAGCGGGGGGATCACAGATACGCAGTATTTT.

The J gene is TRBJ2-5, the V gene TRBV6-5; a possible D gene is TRBD2 (6 bases). Between the trimmed V and J ends, which lost 2 bases and 5 bases, there was a span of 9 bases. The CDR3 extends over 13 amino acids. Germline values: CDR1 MNHEY, CDR2 SVGAGI. The CDR3: CASSYSGQETQYF. DNA for the CDR3: TGTGCCAGCAGTTACAGCGGGCAGGAGACCCAGTACTTC.

The chain carries TRBV2 and TRBJ1-5; 7 bases fit TRBD1. Germline V gene lookup returns CDR1 SNHLY and CDR2 FYNNEI. J was trimmed by 0 bases and V by 0 bases; bases with no gene match: 8. CDR3 size: 18 residues. This CDR3 reads CASSEAKAGGYSNQPQHF. In DNA, the CDR3 is TGTGCCAGCAGTGAAGCGAAGGCAGGGGGATATAGCAATCAGCCCCAGCATTTT.

The chain links TRBV6-4 to TRBJ2-2, with 14 bases fitting TRBD2. Germline loops: CDR1 MRHNA, CDR2 SNTAGT. The CDR3 spans 16 residues. J gave up 5 bases and V 7 bases, and 6 bases lay outside the gene matches. CDR3 sequence: CASKGTSGGVTGELFF. In DNA form, the CDR3 reads TGTGCCAGCAAAGGGACTAGCGGGGGTGTGACCGGGGAGCTGTTTTTT.

The rearrangement links TRBV27 to TRBJ1-1, with a possible D match to TRBD1 (5 bases). The CDR3 runs to 12 residues. V lost 0 bases to trimming and J lost 9 bases, with 8 bases between them. Germline CDR1 MNHEY, CDR2 SMNVEV (reference sequence). CDR3 bases: TGTGCCAGCAGTTTATCGGGGCGTAAAGCTTTCTTT. This codes for CASSLSGRKAFF.

V is TRBV14 and J is TRBJ2-2, with 7 positions matching TRBD1. The ends lost 4 bases at V and 6 bases at J; junction bases unmatched: 14. Germline V gene lookup returns CDR1 SGHDN and CDR2 FVKESK. The CDR3 sequence is 17 residues long. This chain's CDR3 is CASSPGPGTVFSGELFF. The CDR3 DNA follows: TGTGCCAGCAGCCCAGGACCGGGGACAGTGTTTTCCGGGGAGCTGTTTTTT.

The chain combines TRBV5-1 with TRBJ2-5, with D perhaps TRBD1 (5 bases). This CDR3 is 15 amino acids long. V lost 2 bases and J 1 base, leaving 12 bases between the germline ends. Germline V lookup: CDR1 SGHRS, CDR2 YFSETQ. In DNA form, the CDR3 reads TGCGCCAGCAGCTTCTCCCGACAGAGCCAAGAGACCCAGTACTTC. This translates into CASSFSRQSQETQYF.

This chain links TRBV4-1 with TRBJ2-1; possibly TRBD2 for D (7 bases). Germline CDR1 and CDR2: MGHRA and YSYEKL. This CDR3 has 18 amino acids. Trimming removed 3 bases from V and 2 bases from J, with 20 bases in between. CDR3 amino acids: CASSQGEGGAPPYNEQFF. CDR3 DNA: TGCGCCAGCAGCCAGGGTGAGGGGGGGGCTCCCCCCTACAATGAGCAGTTCTTC.

The chain employs TRBV11-2 and TRBJ2-3, with 7 nucleotides matching TRBD2. The CDR3 spans 15 residues. With 2 bases clipped from V and 5 bases from J, the junction kept 7 bases outside the gene matches. Germline values: CDR1 SGHAT, CDR2 FQNNGV. The CDR3 loop is CASSLLVGGGDTQYF. In DNA form, the CDR3 reads TGTGCCAGCAGCTTACTGGTAGGCGGGGGAGATACGCAGTATTTT.

The gene calls are TRBV5-5 and TRBJ1-2; D is possibly TRBD1 (5 bases). CDR1 is SGHKS, CDR2 YYEKEE, per germline (reference sequence). This CDR3 spans 17 amino acids. The ends were cut back, 0 bases at V and 0 bases at J, with 15 bases in the middle. CDR3: CASSLEPGLRANYGYTF. CDR3 in DNA: TGTGCCAGCAGCTTGGAACCCGGCCTCAGGGCTAACTATGGCTACACCTTC.

This clone was found a few times. The chain recombines TRBV5-5 with TRBJ2-1; 8 nucleotides line up with TRBD2. The CDR3 covers 15 residues. The germline CDR1 and CDR2 sequences are SGHKS and YYEKEE (reference sequence). V lost 0 bases to trimming and J lost 6 bases; unmatched junction nucleotides: 5. CDR3 sequence reads: CASSLVWRGVNEQFF. The DNA for the CDR3 is TGTGCCAGCAGCTTGGTCTGGCGGGGGGTCAATGAGCAGTTCTTC.

The chain uses TRBV25-1 and TRBJ1-2; no clear D. Germline V lookup: CDR1 MGHDK, CDR2 SYGVNS. The CDR3 covers 13 residues. V dropped 4 bases and J dropped 6 bases, with 12 bases sitting between them. The CDR3 loop reads CASSGTVEDGYTF. CDR3 sequence (DNA): TGTGCCAGCAGTGGCACGGTCGAGGATGGCTACACCTTC.

The chain recombines TRBV29-1 with TRBJ1-1, with 9 positions matching TRBD1. V lost 7 bases and J lost 4; bases outside the gene matches: 7. CDR1 is SQVTM and CDR2 is ANQGSEA in the germline V gene. This CDR3 contains 13 residues. The CDR3 region has the DNA TGCAGCGCACCGGGACAGGGTGTCACTGAAGCTTTCTTT. Its protein product is CSAPGQGVTEAFF.

The chain couples TRBV2 to TRBJ2-3, with 11 bases fitting TRBD2. There are 16 residues in the CDR3. J lost 1 base, V lost 5 bases, and 5 bases had no gene match. CDR1 and CDR2 from the germline V gene are SNHLY and FYNNEI. Written as DNA, the CDR3 is TGTGCCAGCAGTCCCACACTAGCGGGGGGCACAGATACGCAGTATTTT. Translating it yields CASSPTLAGGTDTQYF.

This clone appeared a few times. The chain uses TRBV29-1 and TRBJ2-3; TRBD2 agrees at 15 bases. This CDR3 spans 15 amino acids. Unmatched junction bases numbered 3, after V lost 4 bases and J lost 4 bases. From germline, CDR1 is SQVTM and CDR2 ANQGSEA. The CDR3 nucleotides are TGCAGCGTTGGGACTAGCGGGGGGGGTGCAGATACGCAGTATTTT. This codes for CSVGTSGGGADTQYF.

This chain joins TRBV6-6 and TRBJ1-1; the D gene is possibly TRBD1 (5 bases). This CDR3 spans 15 amino acids. Trimming stripped 8 bases from V and 1 base from J, with 17 bases between. Germline CDR1 and CDR2: MNHNY and SVGAGI (reference sequence). The CDR3 sequence is CASSPAGGANTEAFF. The CDR3 DNA reads TGTGCCAGCTCCCCCGCGGGGGGAGCGAACACTGAAGCTTTCTTT.

This clone was recorded a few times. The chain carries TRBV18 and TRBJ1-6; TRBD1 agrees at 10 bases. This CDR3 has 15 residues. Germline-derived CDR1 and CDR2 are KGHSH and LQKENI. V gave up 4 bases and J gave up 8 bases; unmatched junction bases: 5. The CDR3 here is CASSRSGTGDSPLHF. The CDR3, as DNA: TGTGCCAGCTCACGATCTGGGACAGGGGATTCACCCCTCCACTTT.

This chain connects TRBV20-1 to TRBJ1-2; no definite D call. Germline CDR1 is DFQATT and CDR2 is SNEGSKA (reference sequence). V lost 2 bases, J lost 6 bases, and 7 bases lay in between. The CDR3 length is 11 residues. For the CDR3, the DNA is TGCAGTGCTAGAACCCCTAATGGCTACACCTTC. Protein sequence: CSARTPNGYTF.

The chain joins TRBV7-8 to TRBJ2-3, with D possibly being TRBD2 (7 bases). There are 16 residues in the CDR3. The V end was cut by 1 base, the J end by 6 bases, with 17 bases between. The germline CDR1 and CDR2 sequences are SGHVS and FQNEAQ. Here the CDR3 DNA reads TGTGCCAGCAGCTTAGTGGGGGCGGGGGCTGGGGATACGCAGTATTTT. Encoded protein: CASSLVGAGAGDTQYF.

V usage is TRBV7-2 and J usage is TRBJ1-5, with a weak D call TRBD1 (5 bases). V was trimmed by 4 bases and J by 6 bases, leaving 13 bases between them. The CDR3 extends over 14 amino acids. Germline CDR1 and CDR2: SGHTA and FQGNSA. Here the CDR3 DNA reads TGTGCCAGCAGCTCCCAGGGCGGCGGTCAGCCCCAGCATTTT. The encoded protein is CASSSQGGGQPQHF.

The chain couples TRBV1 to TRBJ2-5; TRBD2 is the table's D call and was not checked against the DNA. TRBV1 is classified as a pseudogene. The CDR3 totals 18 residues. CDR3 in amino acids: CTSSHPSTSGGTGETQYF. The CDR3 bases are TGCACCAGCAGCCATCCGTCGACTAGCGGGGGGACCGGTGAGACCCAGTACTTC.

The chain's CDR3 is CASSSLADTQYF. CDR3 sequence (DNA): TGTGCCAGCAGTTCCCTAGCCGATACGCAGTATTTT. The chain employs TRBV27 and TRBJ2-3; TRBD2 is a possible D gene (5 bases). V lost 4 bases, J lost 6 bases, and 8 bases lay in between. CDR3 length: 12 amino acids. Looked up from germline, CDR1 is MNHEY and CDR2 is SMNVEV (reference sequence).

Only a few counts were recorded for this clone. The CDR3 loop is CASSVLDTNSPLHF. Written as DNA, the CDR3 is TGTGCCAGCAGCGTACTGGACACAAATTCACCCCTCCACTTT. V usage is TRBV9 and J usage is TRBJ1-6; D possibly corresponds to TRBD1 (5 bases). Trimming cost V 1 base and J 7 bases, with 9 bases left between them. The germline gives CDR1 SGDLS, CDR2 YYNGEE. This CDR3 contains 14 residues. The whole variable domain, remainder taken from reference TRBV9 and TRBJ1-6, is DSGVTQTPKHLITATGQRVTLRCSPRSGDLSVYWYQQSLDQGLQFLIQYYNGEERAKGNILERFSAQQFPDLHSELNLSSLELGDSALYFCASSVLDTNSPLHFGNGTRLTVT.